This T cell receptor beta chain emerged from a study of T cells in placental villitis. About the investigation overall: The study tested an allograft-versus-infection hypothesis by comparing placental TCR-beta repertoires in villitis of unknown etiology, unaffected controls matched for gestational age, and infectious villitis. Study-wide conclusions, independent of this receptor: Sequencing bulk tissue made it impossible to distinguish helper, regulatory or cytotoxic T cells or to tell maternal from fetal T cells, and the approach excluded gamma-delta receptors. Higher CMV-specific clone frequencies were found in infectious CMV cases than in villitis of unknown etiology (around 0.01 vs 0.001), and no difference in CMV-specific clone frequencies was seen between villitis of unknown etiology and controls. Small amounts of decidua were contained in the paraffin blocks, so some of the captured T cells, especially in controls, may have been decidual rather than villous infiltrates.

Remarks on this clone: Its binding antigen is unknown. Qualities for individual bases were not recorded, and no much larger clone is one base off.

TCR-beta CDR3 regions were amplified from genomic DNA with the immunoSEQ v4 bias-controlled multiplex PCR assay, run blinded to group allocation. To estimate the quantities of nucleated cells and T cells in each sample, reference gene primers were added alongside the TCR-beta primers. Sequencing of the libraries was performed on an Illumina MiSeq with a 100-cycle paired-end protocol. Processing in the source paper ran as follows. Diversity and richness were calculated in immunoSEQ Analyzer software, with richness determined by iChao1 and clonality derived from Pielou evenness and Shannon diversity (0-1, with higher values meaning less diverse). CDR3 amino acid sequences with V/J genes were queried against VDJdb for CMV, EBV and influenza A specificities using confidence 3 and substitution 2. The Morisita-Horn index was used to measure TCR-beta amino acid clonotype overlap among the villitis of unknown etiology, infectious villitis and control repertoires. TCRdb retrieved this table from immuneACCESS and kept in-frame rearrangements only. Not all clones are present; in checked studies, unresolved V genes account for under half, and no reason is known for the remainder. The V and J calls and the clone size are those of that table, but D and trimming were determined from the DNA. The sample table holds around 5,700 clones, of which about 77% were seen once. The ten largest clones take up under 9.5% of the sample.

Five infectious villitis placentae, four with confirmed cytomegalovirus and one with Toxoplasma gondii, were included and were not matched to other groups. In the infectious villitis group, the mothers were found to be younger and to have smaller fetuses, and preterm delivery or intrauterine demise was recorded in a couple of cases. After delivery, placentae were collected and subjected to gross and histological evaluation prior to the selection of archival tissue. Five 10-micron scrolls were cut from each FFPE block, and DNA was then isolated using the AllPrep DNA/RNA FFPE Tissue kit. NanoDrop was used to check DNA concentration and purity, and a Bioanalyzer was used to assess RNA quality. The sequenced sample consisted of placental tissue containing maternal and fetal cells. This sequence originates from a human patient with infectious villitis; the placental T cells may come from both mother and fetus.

CDR3 reads: CASSLVVVAYNEQFF. The bases are TGTGCCAGCAGCTTAGTGGTTGTAGCTTACAATGAGCAGTTCTTC. The chain is assembled from TRBV7-8 and TRBJ2-1, with no confident D gene call. There are 15 amino acids in the CDR3, from cysteine to phenylalanine inclusive. The DNA shown is the 45-base CDR3, in frame from base 1. Reading the germline V gene gives CDR1 SGHVS and CDR2 FQNEAQ. V was cut back by 1 base and J by 4 bases, leaving a gap of 11 bases between them.